This TCR beta chain was observed in a study of T cells after yellow fever vaccination. Study details: Some fractions had low cell numbers, and these were prepared with SMART-Seq v4 Ultra Low Input.

Study conclusions and caveats: Abundant clonotypes from the bulk population could get into FACS-sorted repertoires as contaminants. The study re-detected most primary-vaccination clones after the booster (96% CD4, around 90% CD8).

The length of the CDR3 is 12 residues. The V end lost 0 bases, the J end lost 14 bases, and 10 bases lay between the germline ends. Germline V gene sequence: CDR1 MNHEY, CDR2 SVGEGT. Regarding this clonotype: The antigen is unknown.

The TCR cDNA carried a universal primer site and UMIs from 5'RACE template switching. TCRdb re-called the 5' RACE reads through MiXCR, storing one row per CDR3 protein. The table has some 400,000 distinct CDR3 sequences, around 20% seen once. The TCR sequence derives from a man in his late teens or twenties who received the YFV17D yellow fever vaccine. V is TRBV6-2 or TRBV6-3 and J is TRBJ1-4, with a possible D match to TRBD1 (5 bases). This material consisted of PBMCs, taken before the yellow fever booster vaccination. The CDR3 region is CASSYSRDFLFF. CDR3 nucleotides: TGTGCCAGCAGTTACTCGAGGGACTTCCTGTTTTTT.